These T cell receptor beta chains were read from a single sample in a study of T cells in Graves' hyperthyroidism and ophthalmopathy. TCRdb independently ran MiXCR on the multiplex PCR reads; one entry per CDR3 protein. In the table there are 600,000 to 750,000 distinct CDR3 sequences, approximately 15% of which are singletons. Source material: blood. These receptor sequences come from a man over 45 with Graves' hyperthyroidism. The CDR3 runs from the conserved cysteine through the conserved F or W. Each record gives: J gene, D gene, V gene, clone size, CDR3 DNA, CDR3 protein. The D gene is left open where the match is weak. Clone size, where shown, is once, few, many, or a class for clones that have expanded.

TRBJ2-7 NA TRBV20-1 NA TGCAGTGCTAGAGATACCGGGAAAAACTACGAGCAGTACTTC CSARDTGKNYEQYF
TRBJ2-5 TRBD2 TRBV7-9 many TGTGCCAGCAGTGCAGAGACTAGCTTGGAGACCCAGTACTTC CASSAETSLETQYF
TRBJ2-3 NA TRBV6-2/TRBV6-3 NA TGTGCCAGCAGAGCACCGGGAAATACGCAGTATTTT CASRAPGNTQYF
TRBJ2-1 TRBD2 TRBV27 NA TGTGCCAGCAGTACTATAGCGGGGTACTCCTACAATGAGCAGTTCTTC CASSTIAGYSYNEQFF
TRBJ2-7 NA TRBV28 many TGTGCCAGCAAGGCCACAGGAGCCTACGAGCAGTACTTC CASKATGAYEQYF
TRBJ2-7 TRBD2 TRBV7-3 many TGTGCCAGCAGCTTAGAAGCGGGAGACTACGAGCAGTACTTC CASSLEAGDYEQYF
TRBJ1-4 NA TRBV2 few TGTGCCAGCAGCTCAGGGTACGAAAAACTGTTTTTT CASSSGYEKLFF
TRBJ1-3 NA TRBV12-3/TRBV12-4 many TGTGCCAGCAGCCGTACCGACGGGCCTGCGAGAAACACCATATATTTT CASSRTDGPARNTIYF
TRBJ2-7 TRBD1 TRBV12-3/TRBV12-4 NA TGTGCCAGCAGAGCCCGCCAGGGGGCTACCGAGCAGTACTTC CASRARQGATEQYF
TRBJ2-3 TRBD2 TRBV18 many TGTGCCAGCTCACCAAACGCGGGAGGCACAGATACGCAGTATTTT CASSPNAGGTDTQYF
TRBJ1-2 NA TRBV28 many TGTGCCAGCAGTACCCCGGGAGCCTATGGCTACACCTTC CASSTPGAYGYTF
TRBJ2-1 NA TRBV7-9 NA TGTGCCAGCAGCCCTCGGGTCTCTACCACCTACAATGAGCAGTTCTTC CASSPRVSTTYNEQFF